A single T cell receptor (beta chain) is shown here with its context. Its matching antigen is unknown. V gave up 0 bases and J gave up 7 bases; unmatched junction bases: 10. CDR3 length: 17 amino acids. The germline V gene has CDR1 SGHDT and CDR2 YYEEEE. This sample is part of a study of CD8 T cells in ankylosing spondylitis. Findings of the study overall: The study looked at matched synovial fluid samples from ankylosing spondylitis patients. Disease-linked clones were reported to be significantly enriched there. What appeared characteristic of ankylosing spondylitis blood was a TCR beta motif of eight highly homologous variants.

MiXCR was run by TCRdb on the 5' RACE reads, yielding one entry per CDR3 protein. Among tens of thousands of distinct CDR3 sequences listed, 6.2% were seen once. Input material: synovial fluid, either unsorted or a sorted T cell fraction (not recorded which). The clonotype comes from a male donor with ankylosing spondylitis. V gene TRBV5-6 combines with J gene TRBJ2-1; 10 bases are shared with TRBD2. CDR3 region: CASSLASGSPSQNEQFF. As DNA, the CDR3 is TGTGCCAGCAGCTTGGCTAGCGGGAGTCCCTCACAGAATGAGCAGTTCTTC.